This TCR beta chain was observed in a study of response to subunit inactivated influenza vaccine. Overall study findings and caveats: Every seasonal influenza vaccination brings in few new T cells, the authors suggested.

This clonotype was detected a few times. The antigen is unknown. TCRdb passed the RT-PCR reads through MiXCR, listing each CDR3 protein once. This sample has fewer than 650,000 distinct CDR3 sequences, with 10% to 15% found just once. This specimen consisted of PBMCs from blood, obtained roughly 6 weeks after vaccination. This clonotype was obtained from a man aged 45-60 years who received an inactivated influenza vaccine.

The CDR3 loop is CSVLFSGANVLTF. In DNA form, the CDR3 reads TGCAGCGTTTTGTTCTCTGGGGCCAACGTCCTGACTTTC. The V gene is TRBV29-1, the J gene TRBJ2-6; D call uncertain. V was clipped by 5 bases and J by 0 bases, with 5 bases between them. The CDR3 consists of 13 residues. The germline gives CDR1 SQVTM, CDR2 ANQGSEA.